This is a list of T cell receptor beta chains from one sample in a study of shared clonotypes between healthy human individuals. The data were produced by immunoSEQ multiplex PCR, yet TCRdb's version contains in-frame clones alone and is incomplete. The sample has approximately 500,000 clones; about 85% are singletons. What was sequenced was PBMCs. These receptors all stem from a woman in her thirties or forties in good health. Some clones in this sample may be carry-over from other donors' samples. CDR3s include the opening cysteine and the closing phenylalanine or tryptophan. The D gene is left open where the match is weak. Size tells how often a clone was seen (once, few, many) or the class of an expanded clone, and some rows leave it out.

v_call,clone_size,j_call,d_call,cdr3_nt,cdr3_aa
TRBV14,few,TRBJ2-2,NA,TGTGCCAGCAGCCAACGGCGCGGGTCAACCGGGGAGCTGTTTTTT,CASSQRRGSTGELFF
TRBV6-6,NA,TRBJ2-3,NA,TGTGCCACCTCTTCCCGCGCCGGTGGTGCAGATACGCAGTATTTT,CATSSRAGGADTQYF
TRBV7-3,NA,TRBJ2-3,NA,TGTGCCAGCAGCTTAAACCCGGTCGGCACGGATACGCAGTATTTT,CASSLNPVGTDTQYF
TRBV19,few,TRBJ2-2,NA,TGTGCCAGTAGTTCCCGCTACACCGGGGAGCTGTTTTTT,CASSSRYTGELFF
TRBV7-8,NA,TRBJ2-1,TRBD1,TGTGCCAGCAGCCGCGGGACAGGGACAAATGAGCAGTTCTTC,CASSRGTGTNEQFF
TRBV29-1,NA,TRBJ2-3,NA,TGCAGCGTTGAAGACTGGGGGGATACGCAGTATTTT,CSVEDWGDTQYF
TRBV5-5,NA,TRBJ1-4,NA,TGTGCCAGCAGCTTGGCCGCCGGGAATGAAAAACTGTTTTTT,CASSLAAGNEKLFF
TRBV10-3,NA,TRBJ1-2,NA,TGTGCCATCAGCTTCGCCGGGTCATTTAGAGGCTACACCTTC,CAISFAGSFRGYTF
TRBV27,NA,TRBJ1-1,NA,TGTGCCAGCAGTGAAGCTGTAAAACTGACTGAAGCTTTCTTT,CASSEAVKLTEAFF
TRBV10-2,once,TRBJ2-5,NA,TGCGCCAGCAAGACAGGTTGGGGGAATCAAGAGACCCAGTACTTC,CASKTGWGNQETQYF
TRBV30,NA,TRBJ2-1,TRBD2,TGTGCCTCAGCGGGAGGGGCGAGGTACAATGAGCAGTTCTTC,CASAGGARYNEQFF
TRBV11-1,NA,TRBJ2-1,TRBD1,TGTGCCAGCAGCTCTCGTTCTGGGACAGGGGGTCGCAATGAGCAGTTCTTC,CASSSRSGTGGRNEQFF
TRBV14,once,TRBJ2-2,NA,TGTGCCAGCAGCCAAACTCATCCAGCCGGGGAGCTGTTTTTT,CASSQTHPAGELFF
TRBV6-6,NA,TRBJ2-7,NA,TGTGCCAGCAGTCTCACCTACGAGCAGTACTTC,CASSLTYEQYF
TRBV7-3,NA,TRBJ2-6,NA,TGTGCCAGCAGCCCCCGACACGATATCTCTGGGGCCAACGTCCTGACTTTC,CASSPRHDISGANVLTF
TRBV7-2,once,TRBJ2-2,NA,TGTGCCAGCAGCTTAACCGTCTCGGCAGGCATCACCGGGGAGCTGTTTTTT,CASSLTVSAGITGELFF
TRBV10-2,NA,TRBJ2-7,NA,TGCGCCAGCAGTGATCCCTACGAGCAGTACTTC,CASSDPYEQYF
TRBV7-3,NA,TRBJ2-5,NA,TGTGCCAGCAGCTTTCAGGGGTTTGGAGAGACCCAGTACTTC,CASSFQGFGETQYF
TRBV7-9,once,TRBJ2-2,NA,TGTGCCAGCAGCTTTAAGGTTCCCGGGGAGCTGTTTTTT,CASSFKVPGELFF
TRBV5-1,once,TRBJ1-1,NA,TGCGCCAGCAGCCTGGACGGGTCTCCGGGTGGAACTGAAGCTTTCTTT,CASSLDGSPGGTEAFF
TRBV6-6,NA,TRBJ1-5,NA,TGTGCCAGCAGTTACTCGCGGGGCCGTCTGACCCAGCATTTT,CASSYSRGRLTQHF
TRBV9,NA,TRBJ2-7,NA,TGTGCCAGCAGCGTAGTTGGCAGGGACGACGAGCAGTACTTC,CASSVVGRDDEQYF
TRBV28,NA,TRBJ1-2,TRBD1,TGTGCCAGCAGCCCACCGGGACAGGGGTTTAACTATGGCTACACCTTC,CASSPPGQGFNYGYTF
TRBV4-1,NA,TRBJ2-5,TRBD1,TGCGCCAGCAGCCAGACAGGGTCCAAAGAGACCCAGTACTTC,CASSQTGSKETQYF
TRBV7-2,NA,TRBJ1-1,TRBD1,TGTGCCAGCAGCTCCAGGGGGGAAAACGCTGAAGCTTTCTTT,CASSSRGENAEAFF
TRBV29-1,NA,TRBJ1-1,TRBD1,TGCAGCGCTACAGGGGCTAGTGAAGCTTTCTTT,CSATGASEAFF
TRBV2,NA,TRBJ2-5,TRBD1,TGTGCCAGCAAAAGGACAGGGGAGACCCAGTACTTC,CASKRTGETQYF
TRBV10-3,many,TRBJ1-6,TRBD1,TGTGCCATCAGTGAGTCGACAGGGAAGGAGTCACCCCTCCACTTT,CAISESTGKESPLHF
TRBV11-2,once,TRBJ1-5,NA,TGTGCCAGCAGCTTAGGCTTCCAGAATCAGCCCCAGCATTTT,CASSLGFQNQPQHF
TRBV28,NA,TRBJ2-7,TRBD2,TGTGCCAGCAGTTTCATAGCGGGACTTTCCTACGAGCAGTACTTC,CASSFIAGLSYEQYF
TRBV18,NA,TRBJ1-5,NA,TGTGCCAGCTCACCGAACGACGGCGTGCGGCCCCAGCATTTT,CASSPNDGVRPQHF
TRBV30,NA,TRBJ1-3,NA,TGTGCCTGGAGGGGCTGGAGCTCTGGAAACACCATATATTTT,CAWRGWSSGNTIYF
TRBV7-3,NA,TRBJ2-2,NA,TGTGCCAGCAGCTTAATGGCAGGGAACACCGGGGAGCTGTTTTTT,CASSLMAGNTGELFF
TRBV29-1,NA,TRBJ1-5,NA,TGCAGCGTTGTACCCTCGGGCAATCAGCCCCAGCATTTT,CSVVPSGNQPQHF
TRBV5-4,NA,TRBJ1-4,NA,TGTGCCAGCAGTCCGCGGGACGGGAATGAAAAACTGTTTTTT,CASSPRDGNEKLFF
TRBV7-3,once,TRBJ2-3,NA,TGTGCCAGCAGCATAAGGGCAGATACGCAGTATTTT,CASSIRADTQYF
TRBV28,NA,TRBJ2-7,NA,TGTGCCAGCAGTACTTTCTGGCGGGCAAGCTCCTACGAGCAGTACTTC,CASSTFWRASSYEQYF